Each of the 2 T cell receptor beta chains below was sequenced from the same sample in a study of radiotherapy plus CTLA-4 blockade in lung cancer. Using immunoSEQ multiplex PCR, the repertoire was profiled, and TCRdb retains in-frame clones only, with some absent. The table shows some 73,000 clones, with around 81% occurring only once. Sequencing used peripheral blood, obtained from a patient treated with radiotherapy plus ipilimumab. These receptors were obtained from a human donor with non-small cell lung cancer whose response to radiotherapy plus ipilimumab could not be evaluated. Some clones in this sample may be carry-over from other donors' samples.

This chain links TRBV15 with TRBJ2-7; TRBD1 is a possible D gene (6 bases). V gave up 0 bases and J gave up 3 bases, with 9 bases separating them. Germline V gene data show CDR1 as LNHNV and CDR2 as YYDKDF (reference sequence). The CDR3 runs 14 residues. The DNA for the CDR3 is TGTGCCACCAGCAGAGAGACAGGATTCTACGAGCAGTACTTC. As protein: CATSRETGFYEQYF.

The J gene is TRBJ2-5, the V gene TRBV30; TRBD1 aligns across 7 bases. The trim removed 2 bases at V and 0 bases at J, leaving 3 bases unmatched. This CDR3 is built from 14 residues. Germline CDR1 GTSNPN, CDR2 SVGIG (reference sequence). Here the CDR3 DNA reads TGTGCCTGGAGTATCAGGGGGAACCAAGAGACCCAGTACTTC. It encodes CAWSIRGNQETQYF.